Sequencing of this T cell receptor (beta chain) was carried out in a study of T cell repertoires in cytomegalovirus infection. TCRdb used MiXCR to reprocess the reads, holding one entry per CDR3 protein. The sample has roughly 340,000 distinct CDR3 sequences; 25% to 30% are singletons. V dropped 3 bases and J dropped 9 bases, with 15 bases sitting between them. The CDR3 has 14 amino acids. CDR1 is DFQATT, CDR2 SNEGSKA, per germline (reference sequence). Comment on this clonotype: No antigen is known for it.

The specimen comprised cultured PBMCs, sampled from culture after CMV antigen stimulation. This receptor was obtained from a human donor in good health (CMV status not recorded). Some clones in this sample may be carry-over from other donors' samples. V is TRBV20-1 and J is TRBJ1-6; D is unresolved. The CDR3 is CSASRGDNGSPLHF. The CDR3 nucleotides are TGCAGTGCTAGCCGAGGAGACAATGGTTCACCCCTCCACTTT.